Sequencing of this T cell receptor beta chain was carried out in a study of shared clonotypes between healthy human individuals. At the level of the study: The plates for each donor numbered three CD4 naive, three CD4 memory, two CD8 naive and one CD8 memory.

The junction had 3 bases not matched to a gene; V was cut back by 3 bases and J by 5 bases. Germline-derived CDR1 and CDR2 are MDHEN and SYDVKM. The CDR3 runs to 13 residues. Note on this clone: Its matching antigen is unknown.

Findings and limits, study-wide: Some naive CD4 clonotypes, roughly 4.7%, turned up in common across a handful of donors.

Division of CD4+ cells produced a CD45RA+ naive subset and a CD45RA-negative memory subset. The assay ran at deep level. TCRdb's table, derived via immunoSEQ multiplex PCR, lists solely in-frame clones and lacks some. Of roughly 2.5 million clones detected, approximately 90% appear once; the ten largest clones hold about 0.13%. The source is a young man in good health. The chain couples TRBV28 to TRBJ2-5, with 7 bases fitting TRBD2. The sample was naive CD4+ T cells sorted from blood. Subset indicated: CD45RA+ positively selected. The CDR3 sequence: CASSFGGMETQYF. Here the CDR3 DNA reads TGTGCCAGCAGTTTCGGGGGGATGGAGACCCAGTACTTC.